The source of this T cell receptor (beta chain) is a study of Ad26.COV2.S vaccination and SARS-CoV-2 variants. The CDR3 extends over 15 amino acids. Trimming stripped 0 bases from V and 6 bases from J, with 14 bases between. Per the germline V gene, CDR1 is SGHTS and CDR2 is YDEGEE. As to treatment: around 19 received Ad26.COV2.S at low or high dose, single or two shots; roughly five received placebo; per-sample allocation not given. Sampling was done on day 63 after the first vaccine or placebo injection. The assay was immunoSEQ multiplex PCR, and TCRdb's table has in-frame clones only and misses some. This table holds hundreds of thousands of clones, around 92% found once.

The material sequenced was peripheral blood, taken in a trial of Ad26.COV2.S vaccine versus placebo. The receptor was isolated from a person between 18 and 65 years old who received the Ad26.COV2.S COVID-19 vaccine or a placebo. The chain couples TRBV5-8 to TRBJ2-3; D possibly uses TRBD1 or TRBD2 (5 bases each). The CDR3 DNA reads as TGTGCCAGCAGCTTGGCAGCGGAGTGGGGGGATACGCAGTATTTT. Its protein product is CASSLAAEWGDTQYF.